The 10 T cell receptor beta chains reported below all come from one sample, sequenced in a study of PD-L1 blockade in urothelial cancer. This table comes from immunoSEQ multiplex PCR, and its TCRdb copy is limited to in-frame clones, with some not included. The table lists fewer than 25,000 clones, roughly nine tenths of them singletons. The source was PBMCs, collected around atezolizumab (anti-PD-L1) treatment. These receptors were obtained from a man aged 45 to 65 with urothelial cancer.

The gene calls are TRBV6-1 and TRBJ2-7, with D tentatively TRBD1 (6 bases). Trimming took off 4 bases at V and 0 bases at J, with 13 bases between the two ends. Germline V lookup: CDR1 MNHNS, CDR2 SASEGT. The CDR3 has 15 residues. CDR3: CASSGDILSSYEQYF. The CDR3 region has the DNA TGTGCCAGCAGTGGGGACATCCTGAGCTCCTACGAGCAGTACTTC.

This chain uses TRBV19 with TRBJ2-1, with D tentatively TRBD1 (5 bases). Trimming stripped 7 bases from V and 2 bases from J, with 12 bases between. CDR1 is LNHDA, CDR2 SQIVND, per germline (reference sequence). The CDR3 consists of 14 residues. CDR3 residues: CASTARTTYNEQFF. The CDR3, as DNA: TGTGCCAGTACGGCCCGGACAACCTACAATGAGCAGTTCTTC.

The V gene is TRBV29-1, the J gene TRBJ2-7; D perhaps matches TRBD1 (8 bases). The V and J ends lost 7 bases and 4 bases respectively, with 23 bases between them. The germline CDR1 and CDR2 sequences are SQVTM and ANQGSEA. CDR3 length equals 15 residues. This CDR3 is CSATERTGTNYEQYF. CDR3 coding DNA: TGCAGCGCGACAGAACGGACAGGGACTAATTACGAGCAGTACTTC.

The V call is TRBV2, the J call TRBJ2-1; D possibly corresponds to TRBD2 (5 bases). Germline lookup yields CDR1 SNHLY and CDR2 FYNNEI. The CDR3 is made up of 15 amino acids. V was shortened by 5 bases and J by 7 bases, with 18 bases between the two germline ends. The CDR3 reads CASSQQRRIWNEQFF. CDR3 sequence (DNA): TGTGCCAGCAGTCAACAGAGGAGGATATGGAATGAGCAGTTCTTC. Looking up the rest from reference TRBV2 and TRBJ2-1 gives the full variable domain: EPEVTQTPSHQVTQMGQEVILRCVPISNHLYFYWYRQILGQKVEFLVSFYNNEISEKSEIFDDQFSVERPDGSNFTLKIRSTKLEDSAMYFCASSQQRRIWNEQFFGPGTRLTVL.

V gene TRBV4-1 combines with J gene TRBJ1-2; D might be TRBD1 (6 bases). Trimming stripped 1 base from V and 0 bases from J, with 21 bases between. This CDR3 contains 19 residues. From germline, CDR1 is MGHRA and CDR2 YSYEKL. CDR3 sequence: CASSQVLGGKGTTNYGYTF. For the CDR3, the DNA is TGCGCCAGCAGCCAAGTGCTCGGAGGTAAAGGGACAACTAACTATGGCTACACCTTC.

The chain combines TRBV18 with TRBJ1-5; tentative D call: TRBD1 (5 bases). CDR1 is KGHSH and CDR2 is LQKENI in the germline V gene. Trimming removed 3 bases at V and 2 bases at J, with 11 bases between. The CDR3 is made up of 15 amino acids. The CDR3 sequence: CASSPKQEGNQPQHF. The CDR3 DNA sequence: TGTGCCAGCTCACCCAAACAGGAAGGCAATCAGCCCCAGCATTTT.

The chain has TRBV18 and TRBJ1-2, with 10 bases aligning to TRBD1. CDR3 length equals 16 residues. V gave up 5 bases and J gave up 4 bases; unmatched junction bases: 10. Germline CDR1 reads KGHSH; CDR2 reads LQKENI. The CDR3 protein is CASSGLTGGDGYGYTF. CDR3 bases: TGTGCCAGCTCAGGTTTGACAGGGGGCGACGGCTATGGCTACACCTTC.

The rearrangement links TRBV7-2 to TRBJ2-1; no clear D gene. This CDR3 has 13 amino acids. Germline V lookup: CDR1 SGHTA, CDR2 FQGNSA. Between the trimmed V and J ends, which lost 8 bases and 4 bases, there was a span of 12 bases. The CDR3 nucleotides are TGTGCCAGCCGCAGGCCACTTTACAATGAGCAGTTCTTC. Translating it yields CASRRPLYNEQFF.

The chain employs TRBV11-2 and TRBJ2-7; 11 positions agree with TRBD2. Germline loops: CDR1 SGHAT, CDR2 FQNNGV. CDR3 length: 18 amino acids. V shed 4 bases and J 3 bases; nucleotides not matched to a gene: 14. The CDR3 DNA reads TGTGCCAGCAGCTCCGTAGCGGGAGGGCGGGGATTTAACTACGAGCAGTACTTC. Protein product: CASSSVAGGRGFNYEQYF.

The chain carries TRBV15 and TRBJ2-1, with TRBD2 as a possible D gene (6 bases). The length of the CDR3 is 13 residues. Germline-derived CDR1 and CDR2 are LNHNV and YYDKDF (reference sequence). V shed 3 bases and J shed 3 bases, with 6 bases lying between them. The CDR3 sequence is CATSRGGYNEQFF. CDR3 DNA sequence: TGTGCCACCAGCAGGGGGGGCTACAATGAGCAGTTCTTC.